The 20 T cell receptor beta chains below were found in one sample sequenced in a study of beta chain features in type 1 diabetes. The sequenced template was cDNA made from the entire isolated RNA. TCRdb's copy holds only in-frame clones and misses some; the assay was immunoSEQ multiplex PCR. The sample consists of 150,000 to 160,000 clones, over 8.5% of them appearing once. The sequenced sample consisted of central memory CD4+ T cells from blood. These receptors originate from a man aged 18 to 30 in good health.

V gene TRBV18 combines with J gene TRBJ2-7; tentative D call: TRBD2 (5 bases). The CDR3 spans 16 residues. Trimming removed 2 bases from V and 0 bases from J, with 14 bases in between. Germline CDR1 is KGHSH and CDR2 is LQKENI. In nucleotides, the CDR3 is TGTGCCAGCTCACCATTGGGTAGCGCGATCTCCTACGAGCAGTACTTC. This encodes CASSPLGSAISYEQYF.

In this sample, this clone turned up a few times. This chain uses TRBV5-6 with TRBJ1-1; D is undetermined. The germline V gene encodes CDR1 SGHDT and CDR2 YYEEEE. Trimming stripped 6 bases from V and 0 bases from J, with 15 bases between. The CDR3 is made up of 15 amino acids. The CDR3 loop reads CASTAMGFMNTEAFF. The CDR3 coding sequence is TGTGCCAGCACTGCTATGGGATTTATGAACACTGAAGCTTTCTTT.

The chain employs TRBV7-2 and TRBJ2-3; perhaps TRBD2 as D (6 bases). Trimming removed 5 bases from V and 2 bases from J, with 17 bases in between. Germline-derived CDR1 and CDR2 are SGHTA and FQGNSA. The CDR3 loop spans 16 amino acids. CDR3 bases: TGTGCCAGCAGCCCCTGGACTACAGTTATCACAGATACGCAGTATTTT. It yields the protein CASSPWTTVITDTQYF. The complete variable domain, with remaining parts taken from reference TRBV7-2 and TRBJ2-3, reads GAGVSQSPSNKVTEKGKDVELRCDPISGHTALYWYRQSLGQGLEFLIYFQGNSAPDKSGLPSDRFSAERTGGSVSTLTIQRTQQEDSAVYLCASSPWTTVITDTQYFGPGTRLTVL.

The V and J genes are TRBV5-1 and TRBJ2-1, with no clear D. This CDR3 region has 16 residues. The V and J ends lost 2 bases and 2 bases respectively, with 14 bases between them. Germline CDR1 is SGHRS and CDR2 is YFSETQ. CDR3 in DNA: TGCGCCAGCAGCTTCTCCAGAGGCGGACCCTACAATGAGCAGTTCTTC. Protein product: CASSFSRGGPYNEQFF.

The V call is TRBV5-1, the J call TRBJ2-6; D remains unclear. The CDR3 spans 15 residues. Germline loops: CDR1 SGHRS, CDR2 YFSETQ. With 2 bases removed from V and 0 bases from J, the gap between germline ends came to 6 bases. CDR3 DNA sequence: TGCGCCAGCAGCTTCCCGTCCTCTGGGGCCAACGTCCTGACTTTC. It encodes CASSFPSSGANVLTF.

This clone came up a few times. The rearrangement joins TRBV7-2 to TRBJ1-5; a possible D gene is TRBD1 (6 bases). This CDR3 is built from 16 residues. Germline assignment: CDR1 SGHTA and CDR2 FQGNSA. Trimming left V 2 bases short and J 1 base short, with 12 bases between. The CDR3 loop is CASSLQGGQSNQPQHF. Here the CDR3 DNA reads TGTGCCAGCAGCTTACAAGGAGGACAGAGCAATCAGCCCCAGCATTTT.

In its sample, this clone was seen a few times. The CDR3 loop is CASSLRSGGAADTQYF. As DNA, the CDR3 is TGTGCCAGCAGCTTGCGTAGCGGGGGGGCCGCAGATACGCAGTATTTT. The chain couples TRBV7-3 to TRBJ2-3; the match to TRBD2 covers 11 bases. V shed 3 bases, J shed 4 bases, and the junction held 6 bases outside the gene matches. This CDR3 has 16 amino acids. Germline CDR1 SGHTA, CDR2 FQGTGA.

Sample share makes this clone medium-sized (0.01 to 0.1%). V usage is TRBV19 and J usage is TRBJ2-5; 7 bases line up with TRBD1. The CDR3 totals 13 residues. Germline trimming cut 6 bases from V and 2 bases from J; bases unmatched to any gene: 3. Germline V CDR1 and CDR2: LNHDA, SQIVND (reference sequence). Here the CDR3 DNA reads TGTGCCAGTAGCGGACAGGTTCAAGAGACCCAGTACTTC. It specifies CASSGQVQETQYF.

This clone has a handful of counts. This sequence joins TRBV29-1 and TRBJ2-7, with D maybe TRBD1 (6 bases). The V gene's germline CDR1 is SQVTM and CDR2 ANQGSEA. The CDR3 is 13 residues long. Trimming removed 5 bases from V and 2 bases from J, with 13 bases in between. CDR3 DNA: TGCAGCGTTCTTCGGGACAATGCCTACGAGCAGTACTTC. Its translation: CSVLRDNAYEQYF.

A few counts support this clone. The chain combines TRBV28 with TRBJ1-6; no firm D call. The CDR3 runs 13 residues. The germline CDR1 and CDR2 sequences are MDHEN and SYDVKM. Between the trimmed V and J ends, which lost 6 bases and 5 bases, there was a span of 8 bases. CDR3 coding DNA: TGTGCCAGCAGGGGCGGGAATAATTCACCCCTCCACTTT. This gives the protein CASRGGNNSPLHF.

A few counts support this clone. The J gene is TRBJ2-7, the V gene TRBV4-2; 9 nucleotides align to TRBD2. From germline, CDR1 is LGHNA and CDR2 YNFKEQ. V shed 2 bases, J shed 1 base, and the junction held 9 bases outside the gene matches. This CDR3 spans 17 amino acids. This CDR3 is CASSQRLAGLLSYEQYF. CDR3 nucleotides: TGTGCCAGCAGCCAAAGGCTAGCGGGACTACTATCCTACGAGCAGTACTTC.

This chain connects TRBV5-4 to TRBJ2-5; D call uncertain. Germline loops: CDR1 SGHNT, CDR2 YYREEE (reference sequence). This CDR3 has 14 residues. The germline V and J ends were trimmed by 0 bases and 2 bases, with 8 bases remaining between them. CDR3 loop: CASSLERAQETQYF. The CDR3 coding sequence is TGTGCCAGCAGCTTGGAAAGGGCACAAGAGACCCAGTACTTC. The variable domain in full, completed from reference TRBV5-4 and TRBJ2-5, reads ETGVTQSPTHLIKTRGQQVTLRCSSQSGHNTVSWYQQALGQGPQFIFQYYREEENGRGNFPPRFSGLQFPNYSSELNVNALELDDSALYLCASSLERAQETQYFGPGTRLLVL.

The V and J genes are TRBV2 and TRBJ1-6; D is ambiguous. CDR3 length: 13 residues. Per the germline V gene, CDR1 is SNHLY and CDR2 is FYNNEI. The ends were cut back, 4 bases at V and 5 bases at J, with 6 bases in the middle. The CDR3 nucleotides are TGTGCCAGCAGTGTGGTCGATAATTCACCCCTCCACTTT. It encodes CASSVVDNSPLHF.

The genes are TRBV9 and TRBJ1-5; the D gene is possibly TRBD1 (5 bases). The germline V gene has CDR1 SGDLS and CDR2 YYNGEE. The ends were cut back, 4 bases at V and 11 bases at J, with 25 bases in the middle. This CDR3 has 16 residues. CDR3 sequence: CASSPGLTDLGRAQHF. In DNA, the CDR3 is TGTGCCAGCAGCCCTGGTTTGACAGACCTGGGTCGGGCCCAGCATTTT.

The rearrangement joins TRBV7-2 to TRBJ1-1; 9 bases map to TRBD1. The CDR3 consists of 16 residues. Germline V gene lookup returns CDR1 SGHTA and CDR2 FQGNSA. V lost 2 bases and J lost 1; bases outside the gene matches: 5. In nucleotides, the CDR3 is TGTGCCAGCAGCTTATCGGGACAGGGTTGGAACACTGAAGCTTTCTTT. This sequence encodes CASSLSGQGWNTEAFF.

This clone was seen a handful of times. This chain connects TRBV7-9 to TRBJ1-1; D not resolved. CDR3 size: 14 residues. V was trimmed by 2 bases and J by 4 bases, leaving 11 bases between them. Germline CDR1 reads SEHNR; CDR2 reads FQNEAQ (reference sequence). The CDR3 DNA reads as TGTGCCAGCAGCTTAATGACTAGGAGCACTGAAGCTTTCTTT. Translating it yields CASSLMTRSTEAFF.

The chain links TRBV6-6 to TRBJ2-4; 8 bases line up with TRBD1. Germline V gene data show CDR1 as MNHNY and CDR2 as SVGAGI (reference sequence). V gave up 11 bases and J gave up 0 bases; unmatched junction bases: 12. This CDR3 comprises 16 residues. The DNA of the CDR3 is TGTGCCGTCCACAGGGGGTCCAATCTAGCCAAAAACATTCAGTACTTC. Its protein product is CAVHRGSNLAKNIQYF.

This clone was counted a few times. The rearrangement uses TRBV18 and TRBJ1-2; 12 bases fit TRBD1. Germline values: CDR1 KGHSH, CDR2 LQKENI. The length of the CDR3 is 15 residues. V trimming: 2 bases; J trimming: 4 bases; junction bases outside the gene matches: 2. CDR3 loop: CASSPGTGGLYGYTF. In nucleotides, the CDR3 is TGTGCCAGCTCACCAGGGACAGGGGGCCTCTATGGCTACACCTTC.

The V gene is TRBV27, the J gene TRBJ2-7; 12 bases are shared with TRBD2. V was pared by 8 bases and J by 3 bases, with 5 bases of the junction left unmatched. Looked up from germline, CDR1 is MNHEY and CDR2 is SMNVEV (reference sequence). This CDR3 comprises 14 residues. CDR3 amino acids: CASGRTSGVYEQYF. CDR3 DNA: TGTGCCAGCGGAAGGACTAGCGGGGTCTACGAGCAGTACTTC.

In its sample, this clone was seen a few times. This sequence joins TRBV9 and TRBJ2-5; D may correspond to TRBD1 or TRBD2 (5 bases each). Germline V gene lookup returns CDR1 SGDLS and CDR2 YYNGEE. The CDR3 is 15 amino acids. Trimming pared 0 bases from V and 0 bases from J, leaving 9 bases between. The CDR3 is CASSVDGTHQETQYF. CDR3 bases: TGTGCCAGCAGCGTAGATGGGACCCACCAAGAGACCCAGTACTTC.